The clone carrying this T cell receptor (beta chain) showed up just once. The antigen is not known. These data belong to a study of T cell responses to AZD1222 COVID-19 vaccine. Study-wide findings and caveats: Among spike-specific TCRs, nearly half reportedly target unmutated variant regions. The span of vaccine-associated CD4 TCRs extended across spike, with dominance at 160-218 and 743-854.

Trimming removed 6 bases from V and 5 bases from J; junction bases left unmatched: 7. The length of the CDR3 is 15 residues. CDR1 is MDHEN and CDR2 is SYDVKM in the germline V gene. Clones were read by immunoSEQ multiplex PCR, and TCRdb kept only the in-frame ones, dropping some. The sample includes some 280,000 clones, roughly 93% of them seen just once. The chain couples TRBV28 to TRBJ2-1; 10 bases line up with TRBD2. This receptor was obtained from an adult who received the AZD1222 COVID-19 vaccine. The source material was peripheral blood, sampled 28 days after the second AZD1222 dose. The DNA for the CDR3 is TGTGCCAGCAGGACGAGCGGGGGGGAAAACAATGAGCAGTTCTTC. Translated, it gives CASRTSGGENNEQFF.